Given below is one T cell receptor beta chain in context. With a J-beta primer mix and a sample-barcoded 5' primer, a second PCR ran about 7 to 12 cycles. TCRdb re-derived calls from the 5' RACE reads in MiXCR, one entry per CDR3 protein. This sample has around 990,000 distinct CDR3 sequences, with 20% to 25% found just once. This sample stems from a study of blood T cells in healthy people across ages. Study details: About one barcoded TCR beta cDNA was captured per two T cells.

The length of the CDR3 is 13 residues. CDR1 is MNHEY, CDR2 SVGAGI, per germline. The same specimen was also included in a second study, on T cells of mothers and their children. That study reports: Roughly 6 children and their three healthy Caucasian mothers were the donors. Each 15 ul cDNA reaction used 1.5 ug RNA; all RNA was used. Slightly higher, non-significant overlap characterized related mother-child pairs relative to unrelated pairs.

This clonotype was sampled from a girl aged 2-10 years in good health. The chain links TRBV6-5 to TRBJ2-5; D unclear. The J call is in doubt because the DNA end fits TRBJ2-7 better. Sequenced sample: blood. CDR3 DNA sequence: TGTGCCAGCAGTTACTTTTCCGTCTCCGAGCAGTACTTC. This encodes CASSYFSVSEQYF.